This passage covers 3 T cell receptor beta chains from one sample sequenced in a study of naive and memory T cell subsets. An equimolar mix of two oligonucleotides served as the beta constant-region primer for TRBC1 and TRBC2. TCRdb used MiXCR to reprocess the UMI-ligation and nested PCR reads, holding one entry per CDR3 protein. This sample has tens of thousands of distinct CDR3 sequences, with approximately 14% found just once. Sequencing was done on a sample of central memory CD4+ T cells from blood. The receptors here all came from a human donor in good health.

The table lists this clonotype with a few counts. The chain has TRBV4-3 and TRBJ1-4, with TRBD1 matching over 7 bases. The CDR3 runs to 14 residues. The V gene's germline CDR1 is LGHNA and CDR2 YSLEER. J was trimmed by 10 bases and V by 3 bases; bases with no gene match: 8. The CDR3 spells CASSQETGRGKLFF. CDR3 bases: TGCGCCAGCAGCCAGGAGACAGGGAGAGGAAAACTGTTTTTT.

This clonotype was seen ten or more times. This chain connects TRBV28 to TRBJ1-5; D is perhaps TRBD1 (6 bases). CDR3 size: 14 residues. The germline gives CDR1 MDHEN, CDR2 SYDVKM. V was clipped by 7 bases and J by 5 bases, with 15 bases between them. The CDR3 region is CASTDPQGHQPQHF. DNA for the CDR3: TGTGCCAGCACCGATCCACAGGGTCATCAGCCCCAGCATTTT.

The CDR3 DNA reads as TGTGCCAGCAGTTTATGGGGAGGCTCTTACTATGGCTACACCTTC. Amino acid sequence: CASSLWGGSYYGYTF. The chain employs TRBV28 and TRBJ1-2, with D unresolved. In germline, CDR1 is MDHEN, CDR2 SYDVKM. The V and J ends lost 0 bases and 3 bases respectively, with 11 bases between them. This CDR3 comprises 15 residues.